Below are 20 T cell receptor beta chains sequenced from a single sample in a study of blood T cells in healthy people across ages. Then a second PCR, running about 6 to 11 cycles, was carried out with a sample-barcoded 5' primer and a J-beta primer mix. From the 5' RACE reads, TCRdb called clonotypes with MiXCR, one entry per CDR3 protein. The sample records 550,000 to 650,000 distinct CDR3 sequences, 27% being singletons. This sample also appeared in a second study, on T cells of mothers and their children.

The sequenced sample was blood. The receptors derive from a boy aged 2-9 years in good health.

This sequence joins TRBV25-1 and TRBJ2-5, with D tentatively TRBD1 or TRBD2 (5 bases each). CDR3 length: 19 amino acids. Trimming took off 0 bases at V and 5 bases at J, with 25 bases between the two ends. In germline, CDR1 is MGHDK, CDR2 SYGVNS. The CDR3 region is CASSEYKFETGPYLETQYF. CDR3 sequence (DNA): TGTGCCAGCAGTGAATATAAGTTCGAGACGGGACCTTACTTGGAGACCCAGTACTTC.

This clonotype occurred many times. The CDR3 spells CASKKRAGAVPETQYF. In DNA, the CDR3 is TGTGCCAGCAAGAAGAGAGCGGGGGCAGTCCCAGAGACCCAGTACTTC. The genes are TRBV2 and TRBJ2-5; 8 bases fit TRBD2. The V segment lost 7 bases and the J segment 4 bases; nucleotides outside the gene matches: 14. This CDR3 has 16 residues. Germline-derived CDR1 and CDR2 are SNHLY and FYNNEI.

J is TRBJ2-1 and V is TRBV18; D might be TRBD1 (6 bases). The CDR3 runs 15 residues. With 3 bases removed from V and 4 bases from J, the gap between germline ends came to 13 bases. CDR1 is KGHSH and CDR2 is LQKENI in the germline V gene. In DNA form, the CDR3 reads TGTGCCAGCTCACCTTGGGACACCGGTTACAATGAGCAGTTCTTC. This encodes CASSPWDTGYNEQFF. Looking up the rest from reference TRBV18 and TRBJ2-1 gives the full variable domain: NAGVMQNPRHLVRRRGQEARLRCSPMKGHSHVYWYRQLPEEGLKFMVYLQKENIIDESGMPKERFSAEFPKEGPSILRIQQVVRGDSAAYFCASSPWDTGYNEQFFGPGTRLTVL.

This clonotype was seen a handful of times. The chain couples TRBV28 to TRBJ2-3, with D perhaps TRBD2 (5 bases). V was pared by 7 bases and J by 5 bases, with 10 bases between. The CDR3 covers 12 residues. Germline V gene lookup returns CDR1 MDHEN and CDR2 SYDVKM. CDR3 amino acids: CASNGVVDTQYF. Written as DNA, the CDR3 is TGTGCCAGCAACGGGGTGGTAGATACGCAGTATTTT.

The CDR3, as DNA: TGTGCCAGCAGGGGGACAGGGGGCTCCTACGAGCAGTACTTC. Protein product: CASRGTGGSYEQYF. This chain uses TRBV2 with TRBJ2-7; 11 positions match TRBD1. Germline CDR1 SNHLY, CDR2 FYNNEI. Trimming cost V 6 bases and J 0 bases; bases outside gene matches: 1. The CDR3 spans 14 residues.

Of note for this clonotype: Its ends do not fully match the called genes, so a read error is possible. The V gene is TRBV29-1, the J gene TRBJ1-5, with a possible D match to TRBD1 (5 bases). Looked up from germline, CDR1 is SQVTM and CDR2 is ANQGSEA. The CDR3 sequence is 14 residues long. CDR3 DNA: TGCGGCGTCATCGAGACGTGGGGCAATCAGCCCCGGCATTTT. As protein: CGVIETWGNQPRHF.

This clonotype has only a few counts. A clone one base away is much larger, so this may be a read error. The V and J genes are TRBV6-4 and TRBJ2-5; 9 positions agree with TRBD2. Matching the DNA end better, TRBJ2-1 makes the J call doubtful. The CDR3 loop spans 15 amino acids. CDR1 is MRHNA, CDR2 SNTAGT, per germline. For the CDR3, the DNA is TGTGTCAGCAGTCCTAGCGGGGCGGAGGCTAATGAGCAGTTCTTC. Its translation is CVSSPSGAEANEQFF.

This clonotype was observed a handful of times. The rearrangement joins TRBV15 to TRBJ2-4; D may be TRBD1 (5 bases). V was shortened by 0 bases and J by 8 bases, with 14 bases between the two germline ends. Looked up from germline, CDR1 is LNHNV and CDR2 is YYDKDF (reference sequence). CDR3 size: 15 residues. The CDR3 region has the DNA TGTGCCACCAGCAGAGAGCCAGGGCGGTGGGACATTCAGTACTTC. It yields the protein CATSREPGRWDIQYF.

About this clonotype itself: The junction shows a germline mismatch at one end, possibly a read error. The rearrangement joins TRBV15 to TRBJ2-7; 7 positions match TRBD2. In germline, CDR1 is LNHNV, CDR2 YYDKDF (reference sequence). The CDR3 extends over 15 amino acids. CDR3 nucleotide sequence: TGTGCCACCAGCAGAGAGGGGGGGGTTTCCTACGAGCAGTGCTTC. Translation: CATSREGGVSYEQCF.

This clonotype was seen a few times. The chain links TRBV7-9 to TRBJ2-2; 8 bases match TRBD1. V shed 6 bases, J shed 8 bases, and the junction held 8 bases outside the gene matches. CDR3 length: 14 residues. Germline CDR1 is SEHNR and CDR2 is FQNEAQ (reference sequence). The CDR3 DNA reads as TGTGCCAGCAGAGTCCTGACAGGGGCTGGGGAGCTGTTTTTT. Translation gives CASRVLTGAGELFF.

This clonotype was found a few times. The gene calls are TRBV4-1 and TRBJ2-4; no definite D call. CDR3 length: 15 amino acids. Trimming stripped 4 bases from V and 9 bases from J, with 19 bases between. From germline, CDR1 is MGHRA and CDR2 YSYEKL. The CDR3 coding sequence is TGCGCCAGCAGCCCCGCGGCAGGCGGTAATGGCATTCAGTACTTC. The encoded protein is CASSPAAGGNGIQYF.

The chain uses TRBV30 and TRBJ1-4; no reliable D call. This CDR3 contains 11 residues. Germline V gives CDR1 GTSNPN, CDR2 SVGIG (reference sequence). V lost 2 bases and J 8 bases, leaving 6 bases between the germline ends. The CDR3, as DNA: TGTGCCTGGAGTCCAAGAGAAAAACTGTTTTTT. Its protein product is CAWSPREKLFF.

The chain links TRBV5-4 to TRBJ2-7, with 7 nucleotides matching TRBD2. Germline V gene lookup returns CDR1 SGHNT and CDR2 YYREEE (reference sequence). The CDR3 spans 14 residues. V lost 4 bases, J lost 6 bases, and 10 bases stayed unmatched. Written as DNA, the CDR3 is TGTGCCAGCAGCCTCTCCGGGACTATAGGCGAGCAGTACTTC. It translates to CASSLSGTIGEQYF.

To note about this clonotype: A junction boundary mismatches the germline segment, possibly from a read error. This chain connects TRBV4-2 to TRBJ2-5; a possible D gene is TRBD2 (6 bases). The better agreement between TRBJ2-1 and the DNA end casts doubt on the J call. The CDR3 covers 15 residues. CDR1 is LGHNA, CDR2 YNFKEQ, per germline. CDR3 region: CASSQDPSVYTEQFF. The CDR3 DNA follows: TGTGCCAGCAGCCAAGATCCTAGCGTATACACTGAGCAGTTCTTC.

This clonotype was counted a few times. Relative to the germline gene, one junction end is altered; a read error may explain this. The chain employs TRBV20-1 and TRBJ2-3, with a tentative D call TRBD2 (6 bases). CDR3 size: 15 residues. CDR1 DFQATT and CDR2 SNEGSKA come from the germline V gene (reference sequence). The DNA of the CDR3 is TGCAGTGCTAGCCGTGCGGGACTTCGCACAGGTACGCGGTATTTT. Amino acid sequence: CSASRAGLRTGTRYF.

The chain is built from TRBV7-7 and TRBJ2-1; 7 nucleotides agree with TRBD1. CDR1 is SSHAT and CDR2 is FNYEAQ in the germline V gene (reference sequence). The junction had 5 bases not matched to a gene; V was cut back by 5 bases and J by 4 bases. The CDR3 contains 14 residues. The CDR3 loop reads CASSPQGEYNEQFF. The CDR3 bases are TGTGCCAGCAGCCCTCAGGGGGAATACAATGAGCAGTTCTTC. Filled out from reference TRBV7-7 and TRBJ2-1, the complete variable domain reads GAGVSQSPRYKVTKRGQDVTLRCDPISSHATLYWYQQALGQGPEFLTYFNYEAQPDKSGLPSDRFSAERPEGSISTLTIQRTEQRDSAMYRCASSPQGEYNEQFFGPGTRLTVL.

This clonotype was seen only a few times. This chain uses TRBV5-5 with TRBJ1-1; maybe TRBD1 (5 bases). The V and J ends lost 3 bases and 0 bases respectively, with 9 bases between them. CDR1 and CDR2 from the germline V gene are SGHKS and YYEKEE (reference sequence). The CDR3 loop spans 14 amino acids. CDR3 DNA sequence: TGTGCCAGCAGCTCCGGGGGGGTGAACACTGAAGCTTTCTTT. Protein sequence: CASSSGGVNTEAFF.

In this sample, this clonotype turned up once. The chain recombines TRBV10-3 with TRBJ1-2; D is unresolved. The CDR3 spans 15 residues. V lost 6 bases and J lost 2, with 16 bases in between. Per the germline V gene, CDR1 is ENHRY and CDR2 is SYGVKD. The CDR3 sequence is CAISPTPGGNYGYTF. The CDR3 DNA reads TGTGCCATCAGCCCTACTCCGGGAGGGAACTATGGCTACACCTTC.

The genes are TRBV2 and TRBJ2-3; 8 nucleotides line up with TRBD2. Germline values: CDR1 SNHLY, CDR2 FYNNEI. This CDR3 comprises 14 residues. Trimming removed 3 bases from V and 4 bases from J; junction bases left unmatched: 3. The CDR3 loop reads CASSDWREADTQYF. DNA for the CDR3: TGTGCCAGCAGTGACTGGCGGGAGGCAGATACGCAGTATTTT.

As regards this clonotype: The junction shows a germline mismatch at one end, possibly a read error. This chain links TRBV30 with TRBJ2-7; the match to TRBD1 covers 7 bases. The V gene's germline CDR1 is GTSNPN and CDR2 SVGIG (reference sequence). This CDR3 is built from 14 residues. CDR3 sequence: CARSPPGQRYEQYF. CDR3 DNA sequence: TGTGCCCGGAGTCCCCCGGGACAGAGATACGAGCAGTACTTC.